This T cell receptor (beta chain) was sequenced for a study of OX40 agonist ivuxolimab in advanced cancers. Overall study: All patients had ivuxolimab intravenously every 2 weeks at 0.01 to 10 mg/kg.

Data came from immunoSEQ multiplex PCR; TCRdb stores just in-frame clones and leaves some out. Of tens of thousands of clones detected, approximately 92% appear once; the ten largest clones hold roughly a quarter. Samples of blood were obtained at baseline, on cycle 4 day 1, and on cycle 7 day 1. V shed 6 bases, J shed 4 bases, and the junction held 14 bases outside the gene matches. The CDR3 is 15 amino acids. Per the germline V gene, CDR1 is SQVTM and CDR2 is ANQGSEA. The genes are TRBV29-1 and TRBJ1-1, with 7 bases fitting TRBD1. Sample: CD4+ or CD8+ T cells sorted from blood, taken in a trial of the OX40 agonist ivuxolimab. This TCR came from an adult with an advanced solid tumor such as melanoma, head and neck, liver or kidney cancer. The CDR3, as DNA: TGCAGCGTGAGGCCCCCGACAGGGTTAGCCACTGAAGCTTTCTTT. It yields the protein CSVRPPTGLATEAFF.